The source of this T cell receptor beta chain is a study of blood T cell repertoires in COVID-19. V shed 6 bases and J shed 3 bases, with 12 bases lying between them. The CDR3 loop spans 14 amino acids. Germline loops: CDR1 LNHDA, CDR2 SQIVND (reference sequence). TCRdb's table, derived via immunoSEQ multiplex PCR, lists solely in-frame clones and lacks some. Of about 270,000 clones listed, around 86% are singletons. The chain carries TRBV19 and TRBJ1-5; the D is unclear. This TCR came from a young woman who had recovered from COVID-19. Sample: PBMCs or T cells enriched from blood (not recorded which). DNA of the CDR3: TGTGCCAGTAGGATTCCCGCTAACAATCAGCCCCAGCATTTT. Translation: CASRIPANNQPQHF.